This T cell receptor (beta chain) was identified in a study of CDR3 diversity in severe acne (dated by TCRdb to between 2017 and 2020). Comments on this clonotype: The clone's antigen remains unknown. Per-base quality was not reported, and no clone a single base away is much larger than it.

There are 14 amino acids in the CDR3, from cysteine to phenylalanine inclusive. CDR3 DNA is the only sequence kept; it has 42 bases, read in frame from the first base. After removal of 0 bases from V and 10 bases from J, the junction retains 2 bases not matched to a gene. The germline V gene encodes CDR1 MGHRA and CDR2 YSYEKL. The method was PCR. Data came from an Illumina HiSeq 2000. TCRdb cleaned the public reads at Q25 with fastp, built clones with MiXCR and kept in-frame beta chains. CDR3 protein sequences are deduplicated, and each keeps its most common genes and DNA. A total of about 84,000 distinct CDR3 sequences appear in this sample, under 60% of them only once. More than 13% of the sample comes from the top ten.

The rearrangement joined TRBV4-1 to TRBJ2-1; 11 nucleotides in the junction match TRBD2. Sequencing was performed on blood. The clonotype was recovered from a male donor in good health, without acne. Here is the DNA: TGCGCCAGCAGCCAAGATAGCGGGGGGGGGGAGCAGTTCTTC. This sequence encodes CASSQDSGGGEQFF.